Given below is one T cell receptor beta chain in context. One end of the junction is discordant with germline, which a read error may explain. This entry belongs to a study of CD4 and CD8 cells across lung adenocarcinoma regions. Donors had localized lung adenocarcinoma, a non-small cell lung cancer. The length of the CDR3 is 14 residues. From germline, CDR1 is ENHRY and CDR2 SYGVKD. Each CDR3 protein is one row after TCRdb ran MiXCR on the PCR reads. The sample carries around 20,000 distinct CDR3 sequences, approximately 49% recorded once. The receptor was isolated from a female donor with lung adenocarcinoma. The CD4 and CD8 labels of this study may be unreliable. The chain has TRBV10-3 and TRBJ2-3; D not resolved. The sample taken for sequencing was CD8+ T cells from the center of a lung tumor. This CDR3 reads CAGIGCRGQDTQYF. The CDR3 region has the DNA TGTGCGGGGATAGGGTGCCGAGGCCAAGATACCCAGTATTTC.